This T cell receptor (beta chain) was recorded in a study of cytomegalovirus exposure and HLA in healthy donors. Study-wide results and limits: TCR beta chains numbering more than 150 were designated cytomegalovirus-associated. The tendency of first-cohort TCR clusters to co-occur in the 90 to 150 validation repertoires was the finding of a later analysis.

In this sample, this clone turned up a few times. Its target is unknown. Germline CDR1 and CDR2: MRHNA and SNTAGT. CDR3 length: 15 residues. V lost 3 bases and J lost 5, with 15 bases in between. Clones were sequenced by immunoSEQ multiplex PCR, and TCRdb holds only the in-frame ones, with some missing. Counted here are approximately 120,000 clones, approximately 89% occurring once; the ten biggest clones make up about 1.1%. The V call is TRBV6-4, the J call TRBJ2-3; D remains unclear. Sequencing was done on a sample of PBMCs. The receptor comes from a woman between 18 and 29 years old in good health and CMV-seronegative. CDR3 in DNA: TGTGCCAGCAGTGATGTGGCTCTAGAAGGAGATACGCAGTATTTT. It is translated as CASSDVALEGDTQYF.